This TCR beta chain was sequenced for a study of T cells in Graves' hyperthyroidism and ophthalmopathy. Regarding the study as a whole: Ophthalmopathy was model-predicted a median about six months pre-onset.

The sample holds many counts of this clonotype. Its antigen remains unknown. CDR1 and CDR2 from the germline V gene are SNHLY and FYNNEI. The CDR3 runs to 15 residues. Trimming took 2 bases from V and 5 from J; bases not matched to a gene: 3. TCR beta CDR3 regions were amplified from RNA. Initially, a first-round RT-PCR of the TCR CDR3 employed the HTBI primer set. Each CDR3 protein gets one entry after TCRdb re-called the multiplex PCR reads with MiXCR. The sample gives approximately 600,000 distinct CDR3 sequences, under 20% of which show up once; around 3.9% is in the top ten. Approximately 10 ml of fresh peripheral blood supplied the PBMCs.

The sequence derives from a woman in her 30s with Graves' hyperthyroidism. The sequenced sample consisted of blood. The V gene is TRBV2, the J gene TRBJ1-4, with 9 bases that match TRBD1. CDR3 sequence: CASSESGTGNEKLFF. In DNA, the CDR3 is TGTGCCAGCAGTGAATCCGGGACAGGGAATGAAAAACTGTTTTTT.